This section outlines one TCR beta chain sequence together with its context. CDR3 length: 16 amino acids. The V segment lost 5 bases and the J segment 3 bases; nucleotides outside the gene matches: 8. Per the germline V gene, CDR1 is MNHEY and CDR2 is SMNVEV (reference sequence). This record belongs to a study of blood T cell repertoires in COVID-19. Original handling: Researchers report that nucleated cell counts were estimated from reference gene primer amplification. The repertoire was sequenced with immunoSEQ multiplex PCR; TCRdb's copy has only in-frame clones and lacks some. For V, J and clone size, that table is used; D and trimming come from the DNA. The table has 150,000 to 200,000 clones, around 81% seen once; the top ten hold about a tenth.

Sequencing input: peripheral blood. The receptor comes from a man between 65 and 80 years old with active or convalescent COVID-19. J is TRBJ1-2 and V is TRBV27; 11 bases match TRBD1. CDR3 bases: TGTGCCAGCAGTCGCGGGACAGGGGGATTCGACTATGGCTACACCTTC. Protein product: CASSRGTGGFDYGYTF.